Below, 18 T cell receptor beta chains from the same sample are listed, as sequenced in a study of shared clonotypes between healthy human individuals. Here immunoSEQ multiplex PCR was the method, and the copy in TCRdb shows in-frame clones only, minus some. The repertoire holds around 550,000 clones, with 90% to 96% as singletons. Sequenced material: naive CD4+ T cells sorted from blood. The subset here: CD45RA+ positively selected. The receptors here all came from a woman in her thirties in good health.

The chain combines TRBV29-1 with TRBJ2-3; 11 bases line up with TRBD2. The CDR3 runs to 17 residues. Germline V gene lookup returns CDR1 SQVTM and CDR2 ANQGSEA. After removal of 2 bases from V and 6 bases from J, the junction contained 13 bases not matched to a gene. The CDR3 protein is CSVEKLTSGSRGDTQYF. CDR3 in DNA: TGCAGCGTTGAAAAGTTAACTAGCGGGAGTCGGGGGGATACGCAGTATTTT.

In this sample, this clone turned up once. This chain connects TRBV9 to TRBJ1-1, with D hard to call. V shed 4 bases and J shed 3 bases, with 13 bases lying between them. Germline V gives CDR1 SGDLS, CDR2 YYNGEE. There are 14 residues in the CDR3. The DNA for the CDR3 is TGTGCCAGCAGCCCCGGATTGGTTGACACTGAAGCTTTCTTT. Translation gives CASSPGLVDTEAFF.

V gene TRBV25-1 combines with J gene TRBJ2-3; D remains unclear. With 0 bases removed from V and 2 bases from J, the gap between germline ends came to 3 bases. The CDR3 loop spans 13 amino acids. CDR1 MGHDK and CDR2 SYGVNS come from the germline V gene. The DNA of the CDR3 is TGTGCCAGCAGTGAATATTTCACAGATACGCAGTATTTT. This encodes CASSEYFTDTQYF.

The chain employs TRBV18 and TRBJ2-1, with a tentative D call TRBD1 (6 bases). Germline CDR1 KGHSH, CDR2 LQKENI. CDR3 size: 15 residues. Trimming stripped 5 bases from V and 1 base from J, with 12 bases between. The CDR3 DNA reads as TGTGCCAGCTCAAAGGAACAGGGTTCCTACAATGAGCAGTTCTTC. This encodes CASSKEQGSYNEQFF.

V gene TRBV18 combines with J gene TRBJ2-5; 8 bases agree with TRBD1. This CDR3 has 15 residues. V dropped 3 bases and J dropped 3; count of bases not matched to a gene: 6. Per germline, CDR1 KGHSH and CDR2 LQKENI. This CDR3 reads CASSPRSGGEETQYF. Written as DNA, the CDR3 is TGTGCCAGCTCACCGAGATCAGGGGGCGAAGAGACCCAGTACTTC.

The chain combines TRBV19 with TRBJ2-1; D is uncertain. The CDR3 is 11 amino acids. From germline, CDR1 is LNHDA and CDR2 SQIVND (reference sequence). V was trimmed by 6 bases and J by 14 bases, leaving 14 bases between them. The CDR3: CASRFSTSEFF. The CDR3 coding sequence is TGTGCCAGTAGGTTCAGCACCAGTGAGTTCTTC. Full variable domain (missing parts from reference TRBV19 and TRBJ2-1): DGGITQSPKYLFRKEGQNVTLSCEQNLNHDAMYWYRQDPGQGLRLIYYSQIVNDFQKGDIAEGYSVSREKKESFPLTVTSAQKNPTAFYLCASRFSTSEFFGPGTRLTVL.

The V call is TRBV5-5, the J call TRBJ2-7; the D call may be TRBD1 or TRBD2 (5 bases each). This CDR3 region has 14 residues. Germline CDR1 is SGHKS and CDR2 is YYEKEE (reference sequence). Trimming took 6 bases from V and 1 from J, leaving 14 bases between them. DNA of the CDR3: TGTGCCAGCACCCGGGGTGGGGGTTCCTACGAGCAGTACTTC. Translated: CASTRGGGSYEQYF.

This clone was counted a single time. DNA for the CDR3: TGTGCCAGCAGTCCCTCCGTGGGGCCCTACGAGCAGTACTTC. Translated: CASSPSVGPYEQYF. The chain joins TRBV28 to TRBJ2-5, with TRBD1 as a possible D gene (5 bases). The DNA end lines up better with TRBJ2-7; the J call may be wrong. The CDR3 totals 14 residues. CDR1 is MDHEN, CDR2 SYDVKM, per germline.

J is TRBJ1-5 and V is TRBV6-1; 8 bases match TRBD1. The CDR3 extends over 14 amino acids. The germline gives CDR1 MNHNS, CDR2 SASEGT. J lost 6 bases, V lost 2 bases, and 3 bases had no gene match. This CDR3 is CASSETDRVQPQHF. The CDR3 DNA follows: TGTGCCAGCAGTGAAACGGACAGGGTTCAGCCCCAGCATTTT.

This clone was counted a few times. The chain uses TRBV30 and TRBJ2-1; 10 bases map to TRBD1. After removal of 2 bases from V and 7 bases from J, the junction contained 11 bases not matched to a gene. This CDR3 has 16 amino acids. Per the germline V gene, CDR1 is GTSNPN and CDR2 is SVGIG (reference sequence). The CDR3 spells CAWSLSLRDRGNEQFF. The CDR3 region has the DNA TGTGCCTGGAGTCTATCCCTACGGGACAGGGGAAATGAGCAGTTCTTC.

This chain joins TRBV5-1 and TRBJ1-3; possibly TRBD1 for D (5 bases). Trimming cost V 2 bases and J 3 bases, with 9 bases left between them. The CDR3 runs to 14 residues. Germline V lookup: CDR1 SGHRS, CDR2 YFSETQ. The CDR3 here is CASSFGTVGNTIYF. The CDR3 DNA is TGCGCCAGCAGCTTCGGGACGGTTGGAAACACCATATATTTT.

This chain joins TRBV6-6 and TRBJ2-7; 9 positions match TRBD2. This CDR3 spans 15 amino acids. After removal of 8 bases from V and 4 bases from J, the junction contained 12 bases not matched to a gene. The germline gives CDR1 MNHNY, CDR2 SVGAGI (reference sequence). The CDR3 here is CASGKGGGRGYEQYF. DNA for the CDR3: TGTGCCAGCGGTAAGGGAGGCGGGAGGGGGTACGAGCAGTACTTC.

The chain has TRBV19 and TRBJ2-1; a possible D gene is TRBD2 (6 bases). Trimming shortened V by 9 bases and J by 4 bases, and 13 bases separated the two germline ends. The germline V gene encodes CDR1 LNHDA and CDR2 SQIVND (reference sequence). This CDR3 is 13 amino acids long. The CDR3 loop is CARISGIYNEQFF. CDR3 in DNA: TGTGCCAGGATTAGCGGCATATACAATGAGCAGTTCTTC. The full variable domain, its missing parts supplied by reference TRBV19 and TRBJ2-1, is DGGITQSPKYLFRKEGQNVTLSCEQNLNHDAMYWYRQDPGQGLRLIYYSQIVNDFQKGDIAEGYSVSREKKESFPLTVTSAQKNPTAFYLCARISGIYNEQFFGPGTRLTVL.

The chain combines TRBV6-4 with TRBJ2-1, with TRBD2 matching over 13 bases. J lost 8 bases, V lost 3 bases, and 19 bases had no gene match. This CDR3 has 20 residues. The germline gives CDR1 MRHNA, CDR2 SNTAGT. The CDR3 DNA reads TGTGCCAGCAGTGATCAAGGGACGCTACCTAGACTAGCGGGAGGCCATGAGCAGTTCTTC. Translating gives CASSDQGTLPRLAGGHEQFF.

On this clone: The sample holds other DNA sequences that translate to the same CDR3. The chain couples TRBV28 to TRBJ1-4; D gene uncertain. Per germline, CDR1 MDHEN and CDR2 SYDVKM. Trimming cost V 2 bases and J 2 bases, with 6 bases left between them. The CDR3 is 14 residues long. In DNA form, the CDR3 reads TGTGCCAGCAGTTTAGGAGGGACTAATGAAAAACTGTTTTTT. Its protein is CASSLGGTNEKLFF.

The CDR3 coding sequence is TGTGCCAGCAGCTACTATGGGTCAGTTCGAGCTTTCTTT. It encodes CASSYYGSVRAFF. The rearrangement joins TRBV5-5 to TRBJ1-1; D uncertain. Germline CDR1 is SGHKS and CDR2 is YYEKEE (reference sequence). The CDR3 totals 13 residues. Trimming removed 3 bases from V and 10 bases from J, with 16 bases in between.

DNA for the CDR3: TGCGCCAGCAGCTTGGTAATGACAGGGGTAAACGAGCAGTACTTC. This encodes CASSLVMTGVNEQYF. This chain links TRBV5-1 with TRBJ2-7; 8 bases match TRBD1. V dropped 0 bases and J dropped 5; count of bases not matched to a gene: 7. Germline V CDR1 and CDR2: SGHRS, YFSETQ. This CDR3 contains 15 residues.

The chain uses TRBV6-5 and TRBJ1-1, with TRBD1 matching 7 bases. V lost 6 bases and J lost 4; bases outside the gene matches: 5. This CDR3 has 13 amino acids. Per germline, CDR1 MNHEY and CDR2 SVGAGI. The CDR3 here is CASRLTGVTEAFF. CDR3 DNA: TGTGCCAGCAGACTAACAGGGGTCACTGAAGCTTTCTTT.